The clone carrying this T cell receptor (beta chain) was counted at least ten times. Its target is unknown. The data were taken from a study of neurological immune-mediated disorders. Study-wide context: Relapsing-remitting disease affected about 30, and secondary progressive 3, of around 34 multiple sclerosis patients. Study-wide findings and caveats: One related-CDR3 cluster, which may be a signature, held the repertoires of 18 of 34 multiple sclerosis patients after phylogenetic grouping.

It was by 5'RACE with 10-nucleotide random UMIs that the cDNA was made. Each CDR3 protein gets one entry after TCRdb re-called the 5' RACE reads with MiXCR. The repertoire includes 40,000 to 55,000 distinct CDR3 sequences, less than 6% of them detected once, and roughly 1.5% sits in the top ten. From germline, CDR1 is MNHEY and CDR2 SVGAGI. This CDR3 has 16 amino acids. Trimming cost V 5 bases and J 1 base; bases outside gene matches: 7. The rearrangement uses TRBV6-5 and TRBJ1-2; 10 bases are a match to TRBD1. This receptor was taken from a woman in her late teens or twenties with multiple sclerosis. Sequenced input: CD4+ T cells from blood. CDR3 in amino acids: CASSPGTGAHNYGYTF. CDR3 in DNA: TGTGCCAGCAGTCCCGGGACAGGGGCTCATAACTATGGCTACACCTTC.